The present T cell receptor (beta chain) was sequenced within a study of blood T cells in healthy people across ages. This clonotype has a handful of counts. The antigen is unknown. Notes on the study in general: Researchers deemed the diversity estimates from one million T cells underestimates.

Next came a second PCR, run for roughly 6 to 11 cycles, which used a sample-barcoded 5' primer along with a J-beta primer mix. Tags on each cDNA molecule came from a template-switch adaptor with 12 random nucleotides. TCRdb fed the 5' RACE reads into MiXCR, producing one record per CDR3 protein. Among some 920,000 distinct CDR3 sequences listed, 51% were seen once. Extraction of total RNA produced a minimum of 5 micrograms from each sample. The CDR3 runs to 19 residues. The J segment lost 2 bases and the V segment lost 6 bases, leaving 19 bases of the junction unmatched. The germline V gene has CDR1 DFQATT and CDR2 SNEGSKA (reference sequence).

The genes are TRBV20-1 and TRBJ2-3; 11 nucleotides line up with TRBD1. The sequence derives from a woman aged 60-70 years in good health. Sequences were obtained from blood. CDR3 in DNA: TGCAGTGCAGCCCCCGGACAGGGGGCCGTGGGCCCTAACACAGATACGCAGTATTTT. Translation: CSAAPGQGAVGPNTDTQYF.